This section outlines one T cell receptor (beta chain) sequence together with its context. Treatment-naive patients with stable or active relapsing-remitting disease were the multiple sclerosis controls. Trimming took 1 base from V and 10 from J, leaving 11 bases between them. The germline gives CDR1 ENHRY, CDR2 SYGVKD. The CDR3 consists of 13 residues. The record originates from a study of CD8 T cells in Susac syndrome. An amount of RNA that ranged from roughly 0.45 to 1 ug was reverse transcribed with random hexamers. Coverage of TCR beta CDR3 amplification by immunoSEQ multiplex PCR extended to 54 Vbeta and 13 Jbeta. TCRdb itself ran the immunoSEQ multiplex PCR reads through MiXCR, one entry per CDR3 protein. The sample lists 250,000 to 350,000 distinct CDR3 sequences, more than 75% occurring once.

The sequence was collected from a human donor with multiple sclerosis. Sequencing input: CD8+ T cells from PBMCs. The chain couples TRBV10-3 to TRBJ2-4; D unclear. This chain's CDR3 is CAISELIAEIQYF. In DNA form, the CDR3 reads TGTGCCATCAGTGAGTTGATCGCGGAGATTCAGTACTTC.